This TCR beta chain was sequenced in a study of blood T cell repertoires in COVID-19. Data came from immunoSEQ multiplex PCR; TCRdb stores just in-frame clones and leaves some out. The sample consists of 650,000 to 800,000 clones, approximately 90% of them appearing once. CDR3 length equals 13 residues. V gave up 5 bases and J gave up 8 bases; unmatched junction bases: 7. The V gene's germline CDR1 is SGHNT and CDR2 YENEEA. The TCR comes from a woman aged 18-35 years with acute or convalescent COVID-19. Sequencing was carried out using peripheral blood. V usage is TRBV11-3 and J usage is TRBJ1-2; 8 nucleotides align to TRBD1. Here the CDR3 reads CASSARQGLGYTF. The DNA for the CDR3 is TGTGCCAGCAGCGCCCGACAGGGGTTGGGCTACACCTTC. The whole variable domain, remainder taken from reference TRBV11-3 and TRBJ1-2, is EAGVVQSPRYKIIEKKQPVAFWCNPISGHNTLYWYLQNLGQGPELLIRYENEEAVDDSQLPKDRFSAERLKGVDSTLKIQPAELGDSAVYLCASSARQGLGYTFGSGTRLTVV.